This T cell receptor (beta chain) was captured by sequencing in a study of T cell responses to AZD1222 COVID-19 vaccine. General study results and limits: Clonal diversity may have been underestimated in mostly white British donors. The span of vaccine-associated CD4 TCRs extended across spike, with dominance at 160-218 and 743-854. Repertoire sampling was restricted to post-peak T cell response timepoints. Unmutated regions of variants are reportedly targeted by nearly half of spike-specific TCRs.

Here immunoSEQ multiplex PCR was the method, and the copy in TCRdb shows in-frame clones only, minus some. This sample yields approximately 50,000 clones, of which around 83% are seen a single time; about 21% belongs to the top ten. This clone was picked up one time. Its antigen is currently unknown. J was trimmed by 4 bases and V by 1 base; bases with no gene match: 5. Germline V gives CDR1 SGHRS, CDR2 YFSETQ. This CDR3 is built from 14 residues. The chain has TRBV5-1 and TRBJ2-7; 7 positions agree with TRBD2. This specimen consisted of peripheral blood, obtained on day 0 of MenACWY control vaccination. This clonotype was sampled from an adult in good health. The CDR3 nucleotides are TGCGCCAGCAGCTTGATGGCGGGAGTGTACGAGCAGTACTTC. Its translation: CASSLMAGVYEQYF.